The present TCR beta chain was sequenced within a study of graft-versus-host responses after intestinal transplantation listed by TCRdb under 2021. Background for the entire study: Multivisceral, liver-intestinal, or isolated intestinal transplants were received by the recipients. Every recipient was given anti-thymocyte globulin induction, then maintenance tacrolimus and steroids for roughly 3 years. Bulk TCR-beta CDR3 sequencing was used to track graft-versus-host and host-versus-graft alloreactive T cell clones in the graft, circulation and bone marrow after intestinal transplantation. To identify alloreactive clones, pre-transplant mixed lymphocyte reaction products were sequenced and compared with unstimulated pre-transplant donor and recipient T cells. The cohort enrolled some 23 intestinal transplant recipients, one of whom was a retransplant, and a few patients without pretransplant specimens were excluded. A peak of at least 4% donor T cells among recipient peripheral blood mononuclear cells was the definition used for donor T cell macrochimerism. Rather than going through the commercial service, samples from a few later patients were sequenced in-house on an Illumina MiSeq and processed with MiXCR.

Library preparation employed the immunoSEQ multiplex PCR assay. For most patients, genomic DNA was isolated using the Qiagen DNeasy Blood and Tissue Kit and was shipped frozen to Adaptive Biotechnologies for TCR sequencing. Adaptive Biotechnologies carried out high-throughput TCR-beta CDR3 sequencing of genomic DNA for most patients. Regarding the original processing steps: Adaptive's ImmunoSEQ software supplied the TCR sequencing data for 18 patients, while MiXCR and VDJtools were used to process a few other patients. To correct CD4 versus CD8 sorting errors, any sequence found in both subsets at a frequency ratio below 5:1 was removed. Because the origin of CDR3 nucleotide sequences shared between donor and recipient could not be assigned, those sequences were removed. At least 2-fold expansion over unstimulated cells and a minimum CFSE-low frequency of 0.002% (template counts) or 0.001% (read counts) were required for clones to be classified as alloreactive. A clone was considered mappable if detected in the sequenced pre-transplant spleen, lymph node, or MLR CFSE-low populations of the donor or recipient. The cumulative frequency of alloreactive clones was calculated as a percentage of all sequences, weighted by copy number. Not all clones reach the TCRdb copy of this immuneACCESS table, which keeps in-frame sequences only. Checked studies attribute under half of the gap to unresolved V genes and leave the rest unexplained. V, J and clone size derive from that table, while D and trimming were established from the DNA sequence. This sample lists almost 85,000 clones; 90% to 95% were detected once. The ten largest clones capture approximately 0.096% of the sample.

Points the paper makes about the study in general: GvH clones were found in recipient bone marrow, and some of the GvH clones appeared earlier in ileal mucosa or blood, which is consistent with an intestinal mucosal origin. Patients with donor T cell macrochimerism had high GvH to HvG T cell clonal ratios in their allografts. The conclusions were limited by the relatively low number and heterogeneity of the intestinal transplant patients. Early after transplant, peak levels of circulating GvH clones were found to be associated with declines in HvG clones.

On this clone: Its antigen has not been determined. The record has no base qualities; no much larger clone is one base away.

According to the study, the label for this sample's time point signals: cells obtained before transplantation from donor or recipient. CD3+CD4+ and CD3+CD8+ populations were FACS-sorted from unstimulated pre-transplant donor and recipient cells taken from spleen or lymph nodes. V is pruned by 1 base and J by 1 base, leaving 3 bases of the junction without a gene match. CDR1 and CDR2 (SEHNR, FQNEAQ) derive from the germline V gene (reference sequence). The CDR3 runs 16 amino acids, cysteine and phenylalanine included. The entry retains the CDR3 DNA only, 48 bases that are in frame from base 1. This specimen consisted of unstimulated CD4+ T cells sorted from spleen or lymph node cells, obtained before intestinal transplant. This receptor chain uses TRBV7-9 and TRBJ2-3; 9 middle bases align to TRBD2. This sequence originates from a human donor who received an intestinal transplant. In nucleotides, the sequence is TGTGCCAGCAGCTTAGTCGTAGCGGGGGGCACAGATACGCAGTATTTT. It encodes CASSLVVAGGTDTQYF.